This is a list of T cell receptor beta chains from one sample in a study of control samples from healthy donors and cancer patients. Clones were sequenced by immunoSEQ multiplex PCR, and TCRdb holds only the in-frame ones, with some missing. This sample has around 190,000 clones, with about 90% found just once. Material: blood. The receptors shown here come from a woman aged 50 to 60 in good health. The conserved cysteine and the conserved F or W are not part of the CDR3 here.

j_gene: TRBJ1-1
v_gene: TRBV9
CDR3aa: ASSVDQGMNTEAF

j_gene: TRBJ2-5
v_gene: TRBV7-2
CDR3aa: ASSLTLQETQY

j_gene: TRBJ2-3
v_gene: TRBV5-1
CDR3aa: ASSLAPGQESTDTQY

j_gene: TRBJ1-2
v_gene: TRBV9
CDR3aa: ASSGQPDLGYT

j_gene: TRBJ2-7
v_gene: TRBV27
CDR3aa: ASSNTGTGSSYEQY

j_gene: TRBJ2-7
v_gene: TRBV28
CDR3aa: ASSGQGALTYEQY

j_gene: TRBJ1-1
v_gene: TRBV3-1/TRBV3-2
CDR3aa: ASSQAGQNTEAF

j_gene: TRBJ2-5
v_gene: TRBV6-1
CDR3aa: ASSESSLPETQY

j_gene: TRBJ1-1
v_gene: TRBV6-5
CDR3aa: ASSYSRVLNTEAF

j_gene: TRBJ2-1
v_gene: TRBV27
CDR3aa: ASSFWTDNEQF

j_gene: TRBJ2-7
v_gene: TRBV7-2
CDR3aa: ASSLAGRLPYEQY

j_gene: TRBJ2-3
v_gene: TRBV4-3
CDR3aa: ASSRSRTGGTADTQY

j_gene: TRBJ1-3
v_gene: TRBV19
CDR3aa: ASSTQAVSGNTIY

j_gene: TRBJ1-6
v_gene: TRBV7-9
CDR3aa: ASSPGQVKDNSPLH

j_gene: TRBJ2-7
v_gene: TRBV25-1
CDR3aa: ASSYLRQEDEQY

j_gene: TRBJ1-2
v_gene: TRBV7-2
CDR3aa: ASSQIGSNYGYT

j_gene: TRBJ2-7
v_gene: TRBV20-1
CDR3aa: SSDTAYEQY

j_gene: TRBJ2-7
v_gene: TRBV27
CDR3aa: ASSGGGPGLATGSSYEQY

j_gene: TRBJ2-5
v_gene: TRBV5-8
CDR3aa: ASSLASWQGQEDQY

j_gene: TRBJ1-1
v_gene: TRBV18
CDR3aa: ASSLGQMNTEAF

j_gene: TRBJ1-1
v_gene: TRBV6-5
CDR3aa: ASSYARVEVEAF

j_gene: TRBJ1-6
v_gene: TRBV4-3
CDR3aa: ASSQDLRGRGNSPLH

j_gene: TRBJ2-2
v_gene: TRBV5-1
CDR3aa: ASGSGNTGELF

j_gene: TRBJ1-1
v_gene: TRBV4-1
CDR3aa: ASNSREPSYTEAF

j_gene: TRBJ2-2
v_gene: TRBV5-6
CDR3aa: ASSFGGGNTGELF

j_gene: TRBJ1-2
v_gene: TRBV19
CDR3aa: ASTTSLRGNYGYT

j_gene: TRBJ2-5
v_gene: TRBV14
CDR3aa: ASSPGGGIATQY

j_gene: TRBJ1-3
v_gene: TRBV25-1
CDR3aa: ASSDGPTGYSGNTIY

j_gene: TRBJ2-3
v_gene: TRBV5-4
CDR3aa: ASSLVRNSGGATDTQY

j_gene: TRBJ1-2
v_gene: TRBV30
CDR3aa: AWRGGGRDYGYT

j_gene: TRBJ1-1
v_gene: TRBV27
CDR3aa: ASSPHLFSEAF

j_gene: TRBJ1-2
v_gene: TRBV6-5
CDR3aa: ASSNDFYGYT

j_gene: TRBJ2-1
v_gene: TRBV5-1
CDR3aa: ASSINSGSSYNEQF

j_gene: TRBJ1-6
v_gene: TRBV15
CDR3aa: ATSRDVGTGGLEFPLH

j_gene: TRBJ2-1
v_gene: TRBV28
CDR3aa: ASKPAGGYNEQF

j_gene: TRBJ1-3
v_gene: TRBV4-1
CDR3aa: ASSLEDWDSGNTIY

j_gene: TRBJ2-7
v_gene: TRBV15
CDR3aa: ATSREGTVLAGHEQY

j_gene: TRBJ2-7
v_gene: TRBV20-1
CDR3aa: SASLSSYTYEQY

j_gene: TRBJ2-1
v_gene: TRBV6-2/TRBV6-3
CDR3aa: ASSRPGTRENNEQF

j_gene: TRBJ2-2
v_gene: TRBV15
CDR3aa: ATSRDSTRAILGTGELF

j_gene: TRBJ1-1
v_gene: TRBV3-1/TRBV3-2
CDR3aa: ASSPRQGGYTEAF

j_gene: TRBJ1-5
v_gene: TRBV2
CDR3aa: ASSAGDAGITQH

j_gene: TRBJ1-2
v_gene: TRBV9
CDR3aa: ASSASRVDGYT

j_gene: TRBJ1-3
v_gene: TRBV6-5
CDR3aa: ASSRTGYGNTIY

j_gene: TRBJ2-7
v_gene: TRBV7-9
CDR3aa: ASSLTGVSYEQY

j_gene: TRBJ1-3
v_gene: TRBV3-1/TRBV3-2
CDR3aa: ASSQGQGRNTIY

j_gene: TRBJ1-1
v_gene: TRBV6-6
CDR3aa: ASGTGEQTEAF

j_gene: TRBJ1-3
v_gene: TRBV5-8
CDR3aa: ASSLKGNTIY

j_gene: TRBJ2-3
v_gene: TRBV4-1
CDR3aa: ASSQGEREY

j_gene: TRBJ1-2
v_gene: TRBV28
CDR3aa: ASRTGVGGYT

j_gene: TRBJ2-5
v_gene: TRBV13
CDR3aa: ASSAAGGQETQY

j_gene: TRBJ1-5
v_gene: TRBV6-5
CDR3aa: ASSLTGMGDQPQH

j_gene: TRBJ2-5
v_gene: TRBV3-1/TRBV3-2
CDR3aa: ASSPRGPGAQETQY